The clone carrying this T cell receptor (beta chain) was observed a few times. Use of 60 Vbeta and 13 Jbeta primers characterized the PCR. Profiled with immunoSEQ multiplex PCR; TCRdb holds only in-frame clones, not every one. The sample shows around 170,000 clones, around 80% of them seen only once. The sample originates from a study of cytomegalovirus exposure and HLA in healthy donors. In the study overall: Around 80 million unique TCRs from HLA-typed donors were held in an early data release.

V gave up 5 bases and J gave up 4 bases; unmatched junction bases: 8. Germline V CDR1 and CDR2: MDHEN, SYDVKM. CDR3 size: 15 residues. This rearrangement joins TRBV28 to TRBJ1-1; 9 positions match TRBD1. The sequence came from a woman between 50 and 59 years old in good health and CMV-seropositive. Sequenced sample: PBMCs. CDR3 nucleotides: TGTGCCAGCAGTGTAGCCGGGACAGGGCGCACTGAAGCTTTCTTT. Amino acid sequence: CASSVAGTGRTEAFF.